This T cell receptor (beta chain) emerged from a study of naive and memory T cell subsets. Both TRBC1 and TRBC2 were covered by a beta constant-region primer of two equimolar oligonucleotides. The cDNA 3' end received a ligated single-stranded oligonucleotide carrying the SP2 primer and a 12-nucleotide UMI. TCRdb re-analysed the UMI-ligation and nested PCR reads in MiXCR, keeping a single row per CDR3 protein. The sample yields 81,000 or so distinct CDR3 sequences, around 7% seen once. Overnight CMV lysate stimulation of fresh PBMCs defined donor CMV status by CD4+ IFNgamma. The study, taken as a whole, reports: Clonotypes here are unpaired alpha or beta chain sequences. Over 90% of naive TCR sequences appeared only once after error correction, unlike memory subsets.

With respect to this clonotype: What it recognizes is unknown.

This CDR3 is 17 amino acids long. V dropped 1 base and J dropped 7; count of bases not matched to a gene: 12. Germline loops: CDR1 SGHTA, CDR2 FQGNSA. The TCR originated in a human donor in good health. The chain joins TRBV7-2 to TRBJ2-2; 7 nucleotides agree with TRBD2. What was sequenced was central memory CD4+ T cells from blood. The CDR3 region is CASSLGSGLVRSGELFF. The CDR3 DNA follows: TGTGCCAGCAGCTTAGGTTCCGGACTAGTTCGTAGCGGGGAGCTGTTTTTT. The variable domain in full, completed from reference TRBV7-2 and TRBJ2-2, reads GAGVSQSPSNKVTEKGKDVELRCDPISGHTALYWYRQSLGQGLEFLIYFQGNSAPDKSGLPSDRFSAERTGGSVSTLTIQRTQQEDSAVYLCASSLGSGLVRSGELFFGEGSRLTVL.